This record looks at one TCR beta chain sequence and its context. This sample was taken from a study of blood T cell repertoires in COVID-19. About the study: COVID-19 samples from acute and convalescent phases originated in the United States, Italy and Spain. Sources were T cells, B-cell-depleted T cells, or PBMCs; the material itself was cDNA or gDNA.

In the original processing: Reference gene primer amplification gave nucleated cell count estimates. The repertoire was sequenced with immunoSEQ multiplex PCR; TCRdb's copy has only in-frame clones and lacks some. That table furnishes V, J and clone size, whereas the DNA furnished D and trimming. This sample yields approximately 130,000 clones, of which around 90% are seen a single time; about 1.6% belongs to the top ten. Sequencing was performed on peripheral blood. The clonotype comes from a human donor in a cohort sampled during active COVID-19.

The CDR3 loop reads CAWRGQSQETQYF. The CDR3 coding sequence is TGTGCCTGGAGGGGACAGAGCCAAGAGACCCAGTACTTC. This chain connects TRBV30 to TRBJ2-5; 7 positions match TRBD1. V shed 3 bases, J shed 1 base, and the junction held 2 bases outside the gene matches. The germline V gene has CDR1 GTSNPN and CDR2 SVGIG (reference sequence). This CDR3 has 13 residues.